A selection of T cell receptor delta chains follows, all from one sample in a study of Vδ1+ human thymocytes. TCRdb re-processed the multiplex PCR reads using CATT. The table records about 75,000 delta-chain clones, about 35% of them present only once. The sequencing sample was made of Vdelta1+ gamma-delta thymocytes from the thymus. The receptors were sampled from a boy under three years old who had congenital heart surgery. CDR3s include the opening cysteine and the closing phenylalanine or tryptophan. D genes are given only for firm matches. The size field is filled for only some rows; it gives once, few, many or a size class.

j_gene	v_gene	d_gene	abundance	CDR3nt	CDR3aa
TRDJ1	TRDV1	NA	few	TGTGCTCTTGGGGAATGCCTGCGCCCCAGGGGCGATAAACTCATCTTT	CALGECLRPRGDKLIF
TRDJ1	TRDV1	TRDD3	NA	TGTGCTCTTGGGGAACGGTCTTGGGATAAGTTGGGGATACGCGCAGGCGATAAACTCATCTTT	CALGERSWDKLGIRAGDKLIF
TRDJ1	TRDV1	NA	NA	TGTGCTCTTTCTTCCAAGGATCCGTGCACCGATAAACTCATCTTT	CALSSKDPCTDKLIF
TRDJ1	TRDV1	NA	few	TGTGCTCTTGGGGAACTCTCCTACAGGGGCCAAAGAGCTCGTAAACTCATCTTT	CALGELSYRGQRARKLIF
TRDJ1	TRDV1	NA	NA	TGTGCTCTTGGGGAACTTATCACACGAGCCCGGGATCTGACCGATAAACTCATCTTT	CALGELITRARDLTDKLIF
TRDJ1	TRDV1	TRDD3	few	TGTGCTCTTGGGGAAAGGGGACTGGGGGATTTGTACACCGATAAACTCATCTTT	CALGERGLGDLYTDKLIF
TRDJ1	TRDV1	TRDD3	few	TGTGCTCTTGGGGAGAACACAGGCTACGTCCCCCGTATGGGGGATACGACCTTCACCGATAAACTCATCTTT	CALGENTGYVPRMGDTTFTDKLIF
TRDJ1	TRDV1	NA	NA	TGTGCTCTTGGCGGGGGGGGACCTCCGTATTTCACCGATAAACTCATCTTT	CALGGGGPPYFTDKLIF
TRDJ1	TRDV1	TRDD3	NA	TGTGCTCTTGGGGATTTCCCCTGGGGGATCGCCGATAAACTCATCTTT	CALGDFPWGIADKLIF
TRDJ1	TRDV2	TRDD3	NA	TGTGCCTGTGGTGGATTCTCTGGGGGATACGGGGTCGGGTACACCGATAAACTCATCTTT	CACGGFSGGYGVGYTDKLIF
TRDJ1	TRDV1	TRDD3	NA	TGTGCTCTTGGGGACTTCTCAGGCTACTGGGGGATACGTGGCGATAAACTCATCTTT	CALGDFSGYWGIRGDKLIF
TRDJ1	TRDV1	NA	NA	TGTGCTCTTGGGGAACCCCATCCTGGACAGTGGGGCCCACCAGATAAACTCATCTTT	CALGEPHPGQWGPPDKLIF
TRDJ1	TRDV1	TRDD3	few	TGTGCTCTTGGGGAAACCGGGGGGTACTGGGGATACACCGATAAACTCATCTTT	CALGETGGYWGYTDKLIF
TRDJ1	TRDV1	TRDD3	few	TGTGCTCTCCTTCCTTTCCGTACTGGGGGATACTTGGGCACCGATAAACTCATCTTT	CALLPFRTGGYLGTDKLIF
TRDJ2	TRDV1	TRDD3	NA	TGTGCTCTTGGGGAATTTCGGGAATGGGGATACGACTTGACAGCACAACTCTTCTTT	CALGEFREWGYDLTAQLFF
TRDJ1	TRDV1	NA	NA	TGTGCTCTTGGGGAACGTCCCCGGTGGGGATTGAAACTCATCTTT	CALGERPRWGLKLIF
TRDJ1	TRDV1	TRDD3	few	TGTGCTCTTGGGGAACTAATCAGACCCTGGGGGATCAGGGGACCCACCGATAAACTCATCTTT	CALGELIRPWGIRGPTDKLIF
TRDJ1	TRDV1	TRDD3	few	TGTGCTCTTGGGGCAGTCCTTCCTAAGGAGGTACTGGGGGATACCGCGTACACCGATAAACTCATCTTT	CALGAVLPKEVLGDTAYTDKLIF
TRDJ1	TRDV1	NA	NA	TGTGCTCTTGGGGATAGAGTTCCTACTCGTACTGGGAAGGTCATCTTT	CALGDRVPTRTGKVIF
TRDJ1	TRDV1	TRDD3	NA	TGTGCTCTTGGGGAACTCTCGTCAACCTACAGGGGGATACGCTCCGATAAACTCATCTTT	CALGELSSTYRGIRSDKLIF
TRDJ1	TRDV2	TRDD3	once	TGTGCCAGTGGGGGAGCCGATCGAAATTACACCGATAAACTCATCTTT	CASGGADRNYTDKLIF
TRDJ1	TRDV1	NA	NA	TGTGCTCTTGGGGAACTAGAGATCCGGTCCTCGGGGAACTACACCGATAAACTCATCTTT	CALGELEIRSSGNYTDKLIF
TRDJ1	TRDV1	TRDD2	NA	TGTGCTCTTGGGGCCCCCATATTGCCCCTTCCTACAATAGGCTGGGGGACCGATAAACTCATCTTT	CALGAPILPLPTIGWGTDKLIF
TRDJ1	TRDV1	NA	once	TGTGCTCTTGGGATCAACTCCCCCGTACTGGGAAAGACAATACTCATCTTT	CALGINSPVLGKTILIF
TRDJ1	TRDV1	TRDD3	few	TGTGCTCTTGGGGGTATACCCAGAACTCGAGGTAACTGGGGGTCCTACACCGATAAACTCATCTTT	CALGGIPRTRGNWGSYTDKLIF
TRDJ1	TRDV1	NA	NA	TGTGCTCTTGGTCTTCCTAAAGGCGGTTACTGGGGATCCCTCGGCGATAAACTCATCTTT	CALGLPKGGYWGSLGDKLIF
TRDJ1	TRDV1	TRDD3	NA	TGTGCTCTTGGGCGCTTGCCGAACTGGGGGATACCCCCCTACACCGATAAACTCATCTTT	CALGRLPNWGIPPYTDKLIF
TRDJ1	TRDV1	NA	few	TGTGCTCTTGGGGAACCCGGGGCCCTACGCCATACCGATAAACTCATCTTT	CALGEPGALRHTDKLIF
TRDJ1	TRDV1	TRDD3	NA	TGTGCTCTTGGGCCAAACTCTTCCTACCTGGGGCTGGGGGATAATGTTCAACGGCATAAACTCATCTTT	CALGPNSSYLGLGDNVQRHKLIF
TRDJ1	TRDV1	TRDD3	NA	TGTGCTCTTGGGGGAGGCCGGCCCCACTACTGGGGGATACGGAAACTCATCTTT	CALGGGRPHYWGIRKLIF
TRDJ1	TRDV1	NA	NA	TGTGCTCTTGGGAACGGACTCGTGAACACCGATAAACTCATCTTT	CALGNGLVNTDKLIF
TRDJ1	TRDV1	TRDD3	few	TGTGCTCTTGGATCCTGGGGGTACTGGGGGATACGACCCGATAAACTCATCTTT	CALGSWGYWGIRPDKLIF
TRDJ1	TRDV1	NA	NA	TGTGCTCTTGGGGATGTCCTGGGTGATAAACTCATCTTT	CALGDVLGDKLIF
TRDJ1	TRDV1	NA	NA	TGTGCTCTTGGGGTACTCCTTACGGCTACCGATAAACTCATCTTT	CALGVLLTATDKLIF
TRDJ1	TRDV1	TRDD2	NA	TGTGCTCTTGGGGAACCCGGGCGTTACCTTCCTAAATTGGATAAACTCATCTTT	CALGEPGRYLPKLDKLIF
TRDJ1	TRDV2	TRDD3	few	TGTGCCTGTGACGAGGGGTGGGGGATACAACTCATCTTT	CACDEGWGIQLIF
TRDJ1	TRDV1	TRDD3	few	TGTGCTCTTGGGGAACTCGCGGGGGCTGGGGGATACCCCGATAAACTCATCTTT	CALGELAGAGGYPDKLIF
TRDJ1	TRDV1	TRDD3	few	TGTGCTCTTGGGGCCCCATACAACGGCTTGGCTGGGGGATACTATCCCGGCGATAAACTCATCTTT	CALGAPYNGLAGGYYPGDKLIF
TRDJ1	TRDV1	TRDD3	few	TGTGCTCTTGGGGAACTTCTTACATGGGGGAGCACCGATAAACTCATCTTT	CALGELLTWGSTDKLIF
TRDJ4	TRDV1	NA	NA	TGTGCTCTTGGGTTTCTGGGACCCCTGATCTTT	CALGFLGPLIF
TRDJ1	TRDV1	TRDD2	NA	TGTGCTCTTGGGGATCTCACCCTTCCTACCTCCTGCCCGACCGATAAACTCATCTTT	CALGDLTLPTSCPTDKLIF
TRDJ1	TRDV1	TRDD3	NA	TGTGCTCTTGGGGAACCCGCCTTTTCCCTACTGGGGGACACCGATAAACTCATCTTT	CALGEPAFSLLGDTDKLIF
TRDJ3	TRDV2	NA	NA	TGTGCCTGTGACGGTACGGGGGGAACAACCCGACAGATGTTTTTC	CACDGTGGTTRQMFF
TRDJ1	TRDV1	TRDD3	NA	TGTGCTCTTGGGGAACTTCGACGTACTGGGGGTCCGATAGCTGTGACCGATAAACTCATCTTT	CALGELRRTGGPIAVTDKLIF
TRDJ1	TRDV1	TRDD3	few	TGTGCTTTATACACTGGGGGATACGTAGTCGTCACCGATAAACTCATCTTT	CALYTGGYVVVTDKLIF
TRDJ1	TRDV1	NA	few	TGTGCTCTTGAACTCCGTGACTTTACTGGCGGAACCGATAAACTCATCTTT	CALELRDFTGGTDKLIF
TRDJ1	TRDV1	NA	few	TGTGCTCTTGGGGAAAGCTGGGCCTACCGAGCCTGGGCGTACACCGATAAACTCATCTTT	CALGESWAYRAWAYTDKLIF
TRDJ3	TRDV2	TRDD3	NA	TGTGCCTGTGACACCGTGCAGGTTTACTGGGGGATATCCCGTACGAGCTCCTGGGACACCCGACAGATGTTTTTC	CACDTVQVYWGISRTSSWDTRQMFF
TRDJ1	TRDV1	NA	NA	TGTGCTCTTGGGGAAGGAGGGATAACCGATAAACTCATCTTT	CALGEGGITDKLIF
TRDJ1	TRDV1	NA	NA	TGTGCTCTTGGGGTAGGCTTCCTACGACGTACTGGGGGAGGAATCGATAAACTCATCTTT	CALGVGFLRRTGGGIDKLIF
TRDJ1	TRDV2	NA	few	TGTGCCTGTGACACCGTCGATACGCTCATCTTT	CACDTVDTLIF
TRDJ1	TRDV1	NA	few	TGTGCTCTTGGGATACGAATGCCTAAGAGATTCCCTTGCGATAAACTCATCTTT	CALGIRMPKRFPCDKLIF
TRDJ1	TRDV1	NA	few	TGTGCTCTTGGGATCCCCCGCCCCCCCACTGGTGGGGGTTACACCGATAAACTCATCTTT	CALGIPRPPTGGGYTDKLIF
TRDJ1	TRDV1	NA	once	TGTGCTCTTGGGAAGCCACTTTCCTACCGTACTGGGGATCCATCAAGCACCGATAAACTCATCTTT	CALGKPLSYRTGDPSSTDKLIF